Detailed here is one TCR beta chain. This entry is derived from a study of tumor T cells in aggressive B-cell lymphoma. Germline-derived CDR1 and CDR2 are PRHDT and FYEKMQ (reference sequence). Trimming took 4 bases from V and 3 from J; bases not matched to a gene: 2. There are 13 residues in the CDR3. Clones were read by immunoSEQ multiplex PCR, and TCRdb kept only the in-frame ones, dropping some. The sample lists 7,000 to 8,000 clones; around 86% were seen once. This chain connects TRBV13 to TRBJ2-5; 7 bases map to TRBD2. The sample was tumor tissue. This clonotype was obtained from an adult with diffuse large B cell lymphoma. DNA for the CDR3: TGTGCCAGCAGCTGGGAGGGCGAAGAGACCCAGTACTTC. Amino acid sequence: CASSWEGEETQYF. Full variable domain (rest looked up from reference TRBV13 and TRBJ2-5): AAGVIQSPRHLIKEKRETATLKCYPIPRHDTVYWYQQGPGQDPQFLISFYEKMQSDKGSIPDRFSAQQFSDYHSELNMSSLELGDSALYFCASSWEGEETQYFGPGTRLLVL.